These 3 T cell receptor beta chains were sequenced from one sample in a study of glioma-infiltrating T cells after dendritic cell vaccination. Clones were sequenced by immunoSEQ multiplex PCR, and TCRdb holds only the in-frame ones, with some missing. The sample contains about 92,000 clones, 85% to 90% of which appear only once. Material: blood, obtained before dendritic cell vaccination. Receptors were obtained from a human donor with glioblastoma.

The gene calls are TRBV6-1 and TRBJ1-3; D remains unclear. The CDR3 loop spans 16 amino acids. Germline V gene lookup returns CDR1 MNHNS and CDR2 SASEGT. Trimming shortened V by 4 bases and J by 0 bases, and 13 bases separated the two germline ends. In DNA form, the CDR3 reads TGTGCCAGCAGTGCCTACCCAATCGTCTCTGGAAACACCATATATTTT. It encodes CASSAYPIVSGNTIYF.

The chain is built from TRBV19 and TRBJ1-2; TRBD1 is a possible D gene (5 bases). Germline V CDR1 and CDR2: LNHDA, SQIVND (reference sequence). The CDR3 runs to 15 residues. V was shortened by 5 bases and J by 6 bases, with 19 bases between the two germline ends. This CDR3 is CASSDADSPYDGYTF. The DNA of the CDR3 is TGTGCCAGTAGTGACGCCGACAGTCCCTATGATGGCTACACCTTC. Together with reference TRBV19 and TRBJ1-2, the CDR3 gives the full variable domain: DGGITQSPKYLFRKEGQNVTLSCEQNLNHDAMYWYRQDPGQGLRLIYYSQIVNDFQKGDIAEGYSVSREKKESFPLTVTSAQKNPTAFYLCASSDADSPYDGYTFGSGTRLTVV.

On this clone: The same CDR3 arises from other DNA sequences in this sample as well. The CDR3 loop reads CASSTLAGGYNEQFF. In DNA, the CDR3 is TGTGCCAGTAGTACCCTAGCGGGGGGGTACAATGAGCAGTTCTTC. V gene TRBV19 combines with J gene TRBJ2-1; 12 bases match TRBD2. Germline-derived CDR1 and CDR2 are LNHDA and SQIVND (reference sequence). This CDR3 has 15 residues. The J segment lost 4 bases and the V segment lost 4 bases, leaving 2 bases of the junction unmatched.